This is a list of T cell receptor beta chains from one sample in a study of blood T cell repertoires in COVID-19. The table came from immunoSEQ multiplex PCR; TCRdb's copy has only in-frame clones and leaves some out. The data contain around 110,000 clones, approximately 78% of them singletons. The sequencing sample was made of peripheral blood. The origin of the receptors is a man in his 70s with acute or convalescent COVID-19. The CDR3 runs from the conserved cysteine through the conserved F or W. A D gene is named only where the DNA matches it firmly. Clone size is given for some rows only: seen once, a few or many times, or a class if the clone is expanded.

.	TRBV6-5	.	TRBJ2-5	CASRRQETQYF	TGTGCCAGCAGGCGGCAAGAGACCCAGTACTTC
TRBD2	TRBV9	.	TRBJ2-3	CASSVASGGFDTQYF	TGTGCCAGCAGCGTTGCTAGCGGGGGGTTCGATACGCAGTATTTT
TRBD2	TRBV5-1	.	TRBJ2-6	CASSRTSGQGISGANVLTF	TGCGCCAGCAGCCGAACTAGCGGGCAGGGAATCTCTGGGGCCAACGTCCTGACTTTC
.	TRBV11-2	few	TRBJ2-2	CASTLAPRGTGELFF	TGTGCCAGCACCTTAGCTCCCCGGGGCACCGGGGAGCTGTTTTTT
.	TRBV6-5	few	TRBJ2-3	CASFAADTQYF	TGTGCCAGCTTCGCAGCAGATACGCAGTATTTT
TRBD1	TRBV20-1	.	TRBJ2-1	CSASDQHRGNEQFF	TGCAGTGCTAGTGACCAACACAGGGGGAACGAGCAGTTCTTC
TRBD2	TRBV24-1	few	TRBJ2-1	CATSGQIAGGNYNEQFF	TGTGCCACCAGTGGCCAAATAGCGGGAGGGAATTACAATGAGCAGTTCTTC
.	TRBV7-8	.	TRBJ2-3	CASSARGDTQYF	TGTGCCAGCAGCGCCCGGGGGGATACGCAGTATTTT
TRBD1	TRBV5-6	once	TRBJ2-5	CASSLVDRGGETQYF	TGTGCCAGCAGCTTGGTGGACAGGGGAGGGGAGACCCAGTACTTC
TRBD1	TRBV12-3/TRBV12-4	.	TRBJ1-6	CASGGQSSPLHF	TGTGCCAGCGGGGGACAGTCATCACCCCTCCACTTT
.	TRBV27	.	TRBJ1-2	CASSQHSVRGGYTF	TGTGCCAGCAGTCAACATTCGGTCCGCGGGGGCTACACCTTC
.	TRBV9	.	TRBJ2-3	CASSSQGGADTQYF	TGTGCCAGCAGCTCACAAGGAGGTGCAGATACGCAGTATTTT
TRBD2	TRBV5-1	once	TRBJ2-2	CASSLGRVSTGELFF	TGCGCCAGCAGCTTAGGGAGGGTCTCCACCGGGGAGCTGTTTTTT
.	TRBV20-1	.	TRBJ2-7	CRPGAGHEQYF	TGCAGGCCCGGAGCAGGGCACGAGCAGTACTTC
TRBD1	TRBV5-1	.	TRBJ1-2	CASSLPPTGPIQGYTF	TGCGCCAGCAGCTTACCTCCGACAGGGCCGATTCAGGGCTACACCTTC
.	TRBV3-1/TRBV3-2	.	TRBJ1-6	CASSQRGGYNSPLHF	TGTGCCAGCAGCCAAAGAGGGGGATACAATTCACCCCTCCACTTT
.	TRBV19	.	TRBJ2-4	CASSYEVGPVAKNIQYF	TGTGCCAGTAGTTATGAAGTGGGCCCGGTAGCCAAAAACATTCAGTACTTC
TRBD2	TRBV7-6	.	TRBJ2-7	CASSSRLAGSSYEQYF	TGTGCCAGCAGCTCCCGACTAGCGGGGTCCTCCTACGAGCAGTACTTC
.	TRBV19	.	TRBJ1-6	CASSTMTGNNSPLHF	TGTGCCAGTAGTACTATGACAGGAAATAATTCACCCCTCCACTTT
TRBD1	TRBV6-5	few	TRBJ2-5	CASQGTGKETQYF	TGTGCCAGCCAAGGGACAGGGAAGGAGACCCAGTACTTC
.	TRBV30	few	TRBJ1-5	CAWSVSNRGSNQPQHF	TGTGCCTGGAGTGTATCCAATAGGGGTAGCAATCAGCCCCAGCATTTT
.	TRBV5-1	.	TRBJ2-7	CASSTEGRGIEQYF	TGCGCCAGCAGCACGGAGGGAAGGGGAATCGAGCAGTACTTC
TRBD2	TRBV28	.	TRBJ2-7	CASNVRGAYEQYF	TGTGCCAGCAACGTTCGGGGGGCCTACGAGCAGTACTTC
.	TRBV28	.	TRBJ1-2	CASSFLQVAGYTF	TGTGCCAGCAGTTTTTTACAGGTTGCTGGCTACACCTTC
.	TRBV28	.	TRBJ1-1	CASSLMPRETEAFF	TGTGCCAGCAGTTTAATGCCCAGGGAAACTGAAGCTTTCTTT
.	TRBV29-1	.	TRBJ1-1	CSVKGQNTEAFF	TGCAGCGTTAAAGGGCAGAACACTGAAGCTTTCTTT
.	TRBV28	.	TRBJ1-5	CAHTRDISNQPQHF	TGTGCGCACACCAGGGACATCAGCAATCAGCCCCAGCATTTT
TRBD1	TRBV19	few	TRBJ1-4	CASAGGIREKLFF	TGTGCCAGTGCAGGGGGCATTCGTGAAAAACTGTTTTTT
TRBD1	TRBV5-1	.	TRBJ2-1	CASSLGTGHNEQFF	TGCGCCAGCAGCTTGGGGACAGGCCACAATGAGCAGTTCTTC
.	TRBV10-3	.	TRBJ2-2	CAISGQANTGELFF	TGTGCCATCAGTGGACAGGCTAACACCGGGGAGCTGTTTTTT
TRBD1	TRBV30	.	TRBJ1-6	CAWSVGQGGNSPLHF	TGTGCCTGGAGTGTTGGACAGGGTGGTAATTCACCCCTCCACTTT
.	TRBV6-5	.	TRBJ1-2	CASTQGYGYTF	TGTGCCAGCACCCAGGGGTATGGCTACACCTTC
.	TRBV30	.	TRBJ1-2	CAWSSRGGGYTF	TGTGCCTGGAGCTCTCGCGGGGGTGGCTACACCTTC
TRBD1	TRBV27	.	TRBJ1-2	CASRRTGGYGYTF	TGTGCCAGCAGGAGGACAGGGGGCTATGGCTACACCTTC
TRBD1	TRBV3-1/TRBV3-2	.	TRBJ2-3	CASSQRQGGYRTDTQYF	TGTGCCAGCAGCCAGCGACAGGGGGGGTACCGGACAGATACGCAGTATTTT
.	TRBV13	.	TRBJ2-1	CASSRADNEQFF	TGTGCCAGCAGCCGTGCGGACAATGAGCAGTTCTTC
TRBD1	TRBV28	.	TRBJ1-3	CASSGSGQGGNTIYF	TGTGCCAGCAGCGGCTCGGGACAGGGAGGAAACACCATATATTTT
TRBD1	TRBV6-5	.	TRBJ1-1	CASTPIDRGRKAFF	TGTGCCAGCACCCCAATAGACAGGGGGCGAAAAGCTTTCTTT
.	TRBV28	once	TRBJ1-1	CASSSPPIAFF	TGTGCCAGCAGCTCACCTCCTATAGCTTTCTTT
.	TRBV18	.	TRBJ1-4	CASSPGSRKTTNEKLFF	TGTGCCAGCTCACCAGGGTCTAGAAAGACTACTAATGAAAAACTGTTTTTT
.	TRBV24-1	.	TRBJ2-1	CATSDPRTGRDEQFF	TGTGCCACCAGTGACCCTCGGACAGGGAGGGATGAGCAGTTCTTC
.	TRBV5-1	.	TRBJ2-2	CASSRSGDPTGELFF	TGCGCCAGCAGCAGGTCGGGGGATCCGACCGGGGAGCTGTTTTTT
TRBD1	TRBV4-1	few	TRBJ1-3	CASSDSGTGLTSGNTIYF	TGCGCCAGCAGCGACTCCGGGACAGGGTTAACGTCTGGAAACACCATATATTTT
TRBD2	TRBV28	many	TRBJ2-7	CASSGGENNEQYF	TGTGCCAGCAGTGGGGGGGAGAATAACGAGCAGTACTTC
.	TRBV9	.	TRBJ2-2	CASSVGGLLNTGELFF	TGTGCCAGCAGCGTAGGGGGACTTCTTAACACCGGGGAGCTGTTTTTT
.	TRBV7-9	.	TRBJ1-2	CASSSSRGGGYTF	TGTGCCAGCAGCTCTTCGAGGGGAGGTGGCTACACCTTC
TRBD1	TRBV24-1	.	TRBJ2-7	CATSDRRPDRVRDEQYF	TGTGCCACCAGTGACCGTAGGCCGGACAGGGTAAGGGACGAGCAGTACTTC
TRBD1	TRBV7-9	.	TRBJ2-3	CASTPRTGGAGDTQYF	TGTGCCAGCACCCCCCGGACAGGGGGCGCCGGAGATACGCAGTATTTT
TRBD1	TRBV30	.	TRBJ1-3	CAWSAQGANGNTIYF	TGTGCCTGGAGTGCGCAGGGGGCAAATGGAAACACCATATATTTT
.	TRBV3-1/TRBV3-2	.	TRBJ1-1	CASSPSVNTEAFF	TGTGCCAGCAGCCCCAGCGTGAACACTGAAGCTTTCTTT
.	TRBV7-2	few	TRBJ2-4	CASSSRTVSFIQYF	TGTGCCAGCAGCTCCAGGACAGTGAGTTTCATTCAGTACTTC
.	TRBV5-4	.	TRBJ2-1	CASSLAGRGLNEQFF	TGTGCCAGCAGCTTGGCCGGACGGGGACTCAATGAGCAGTTCTTC
TRBD2	TRBV5-1	once	TRBJ2-1	CASSLGGGSTYNEQFF	TGCGCCAGCAGCTTGGGGGGCGGGAGTACCTACAATGAGCAGTTCTTC